This entry features one TCR beta chain sequence. Antigen specificity is unknown. This may be a read error, as it is one base from a much larger clone. The data were taken from a study of molecular identifiers for immune sequencing clone quantification. Background on the study: Naive CD8 RNA (roughly 20,000 or 100,000 cells) was divided into five aliquots, with four sequenced.

Whole-study findings and limits: Clones above 20 RNA copies held over 98% of effector molecules, under 1% in naive cells.

Each CDR3 protein gets one entry after TCRdb re-called the PCR reads with MiXCR. The table lists around 300,000 distinct CDR3 sequences, 24% of them singletons. Deletions cut 7 bases from V and 7 bases from J, with 19 bases between. In germline, CDR1 is LGHNA, CDR2 YSLEER. There are 14 residues in the CDR3. The material sequenced was naive CD8+ T cells from blood, with Jurkat cell RNA spiked in. Regarding subset: FACS-sorted CD8+CD4-CCR7+CD45RA+ naive T cells. This chain connects TRBV4-3 to TRBJ1-1, with D possibly TRBD1 on 6 matching bases. The receptor was derived from a human donor in good health. Some libraries in this study had Jurkat cell RNA spiked in. The DNA for the CDR3 is TGCGCCAGCAACCCCGACTGGCAGGGGATTGAAGCTTTCTTT. Protein product: CASNPDWQGIEAFF.